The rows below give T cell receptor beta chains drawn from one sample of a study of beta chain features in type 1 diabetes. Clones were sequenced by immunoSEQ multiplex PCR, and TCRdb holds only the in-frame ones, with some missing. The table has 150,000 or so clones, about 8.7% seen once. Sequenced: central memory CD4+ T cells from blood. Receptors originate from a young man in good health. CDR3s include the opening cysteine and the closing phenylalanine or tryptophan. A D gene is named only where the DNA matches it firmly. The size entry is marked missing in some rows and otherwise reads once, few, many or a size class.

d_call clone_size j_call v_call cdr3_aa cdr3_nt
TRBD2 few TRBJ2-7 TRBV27 CASSLAPAGAYEQYF TGTGCCAGCAGTTTAGCACCAGCGGGGGCCTACGAGCAGTACTTC
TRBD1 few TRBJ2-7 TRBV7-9 CASQGQPSSYEQYF TGTGCCAGCCAGGGACAGCCCTCCTCCTACGAGCAGTACTTC
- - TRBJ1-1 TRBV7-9 CASSFSVNTEAFF TGTGCCAGCAGCTTTTCGGTGAACACTGAAGCTTTCTTT
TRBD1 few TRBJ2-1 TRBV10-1 CASSYTRDRGLDEQFF TGCGCCAGCAGTTACACCAGGGACAGGGGGCTCGATGAGCAGTTCTTC
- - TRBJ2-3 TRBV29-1 CSVVRDTDTQYF TGCAGCGTTGTACGGGACACAGATACGCAGTATTTT
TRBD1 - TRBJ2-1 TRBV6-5 CASTTPTGDEQFF TGTGCCAGCACCACACCGACAGGGGATGAGCAGTTCTTC
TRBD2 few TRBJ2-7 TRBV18 CASSPNGGGGYEQYF TGTGCCAGCTCACCAAATGGCGGGGGTGGGTACGAGCAGTACTTC
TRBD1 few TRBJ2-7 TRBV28 CASTGQGPYEQYF TGTGCCAGCACAGGACAGGGTCCCTACGAGCAGTACTTC
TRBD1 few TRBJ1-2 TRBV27 CASSSGGGGSYGYTF TGTGCCAGCAGTTCCGGAGGGGGCGGCTCCTATGGCTACACCTTC
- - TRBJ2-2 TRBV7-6 CASSPLTGRAGELFF TGTGCCAGCAGCCCCCTTACAGGGAGGGCCGGGGAGCTGTTTTTT
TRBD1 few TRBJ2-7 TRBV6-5 CASTQQGAVYEQYF TGTGCCAGCACCCAACAGGGGGCTGTCTACGAGCAGTACTTC
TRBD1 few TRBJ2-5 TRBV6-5 CASSPGGAGTQYF TGTGCCAGCAGCCCAGGGGGCGCGGGGACCCAGTACTTC
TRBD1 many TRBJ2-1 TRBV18 CASSPQPPRDRANNEQFF TGTGCCAGCTCACCGCAGCCCCCCCGGGACAGGGCTAACAATGAGCAGTTCTTC
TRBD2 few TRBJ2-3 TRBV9 CASSVGVAGGLTDTQYF TGTGCCAGCAGCGTAGGAGTAGCGGGGGGACTCACAGATACGCAGTATTTT
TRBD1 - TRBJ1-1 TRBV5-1 CASSPFQQGAGTEAFF TGCGCCAGCAGCCCGTTCCAACAGGGGGCTGGCACTGAAGCTTTCTTT
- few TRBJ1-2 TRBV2 CASSEGQLVYGYTF TGTGCCAGCAGTGAAGGACAGTTAGTCTATGGCTACACCTTC
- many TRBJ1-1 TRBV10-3 CACGYGTEAFF TGTGCCTGCGGGTACGGCACTGAAGCTTTCTTT
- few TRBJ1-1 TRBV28 CASSLGGNTEAFF TGTGCCAGCAGTTTAGGAGGGAACACTGAAGCTTTCTTT
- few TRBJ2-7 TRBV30 CAWGGVSYEQYF TGTGCCTGGGGTGGCGTCTCCTACGAGCAGTACTTC
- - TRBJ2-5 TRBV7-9 CASSFNRQETQYF TGTGCCAGCAGCTTCAACAGGCAAGAGACCCAGTACTTC
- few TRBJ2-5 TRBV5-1 CASRVTIEETQYF TGCGCCAGCCGGGTGACCATCGAAGAGACCCAGTACTTC
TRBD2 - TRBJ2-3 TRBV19 CASSRAGTSGGDTQYF TGTGCCAGTAGTCGAGCCGGGACTAGCGGAGGAGATACGCAGTATTTT
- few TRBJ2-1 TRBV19 CASSMASRRNEQFF TGTGCCAGTAGTATGGCTAGCCGTCGCAATGAGCAGTTCTTC
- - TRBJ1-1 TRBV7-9 CASSPGDTEAFF TGTGCCAGCAGTCCGGGGGACACTGAAGCTTTCTTT
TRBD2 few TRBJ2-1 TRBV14 CASRTSGGAGEQFF TGTGCCAGCCGGACTAGCGGGGGGGCGGGTGAGCAGTTCTTC
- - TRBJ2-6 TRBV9 CASSRGANVLTF TGTGCCAGCAGCCGTGGGGCCAACGTCCTGACTTTC
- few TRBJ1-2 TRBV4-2 CASSQASMGGNYGYTF TGTGCCAGCAGCCAAGCCTCCATGGGGGGTAACTATGGCTACACCTTC
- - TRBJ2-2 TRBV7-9 CASSRAGGTGELFF TGTGCCAGCAGCCGAGCGGGCGGCACCGGGGAGCTGTTTTTT